The source of this T cell receptor (beta chain) is a study of cytomegalovirus exposure and HLA in healthy donors. CDR3 length: 14 amino acids. The V gene's germline CDR1 is SGHNT and CDR2 YENEEA. J gave up 1 base and V 4 bases, and 3 bases lay outside the gene matches. The PCR had 60 Vbeta and 13 Jbeta primers. Here immunoSEQ multiplex PCR was the method, and the copy in TCRdb shows in-frame clones only, minus some. Of some 140,000 clones in the sample, about 68% were seen once. The source is a human donor in good health. The source material was PBMCs. V is TRBV11-3 and J is TRBJ2-5; 7 positions agree with TRBD1. The CDR3 bases are TGTGCCAGCAGCTCTCGACAGGGCCAAGAGACCCAGTACTTC. This encodes CASSSRQGQETQYF.